Listed here are 10 T cell receptor beta chains from one sample, sequenced in a study of T cells expressing NK-cell markers. TCRdb reprocessed the 5' RACE reads, with one entry per CDR3 protein and no DNA. This specimen shows 350,000 to 500,000 distinct CDR3 sequences; the ten leading clones hold under 7.5%. The sample comprised blood T cells: a sorted CD56 or NKG2C T cell subset, CD4+ or CD8+ T cells, or bulk PBMC T cells (not recorded which). The receptor set was obtained from a woman between 18 and 75 years old in good health.

The chain joins TRBV29-1 to TRBJ2-1; TCRdb lists TRBD2, though no DNA is available to test this call. The germline V gene has CDR1 SQVTM and CDR2 ANQGSEA. The CDR3 is 16 residues long. The CDR3 spells CSAERSTAHPLDEQFF.

This chain links TRBV5-1 with TRBJ2-7; checking the TCRdb D call of TRBD2 is not possible without DNA. The CDR3 consists of 20 residues. Germline V gene lookup returns CDR1 SGHRS and CDR2 YFSETQ. The CDR3 spells CASSRFTPRTSGSFSYEQYF.

V is TRBV4-3 and J is TRBJ2-7; the D call from TCRdb, TRBD1, cannot be confirmed without DNA. Germline CDR1 and CDR2: LGHNA and YSLEER. CDR3 length: 16 amino acids. CDR3: CASSQSVSPGSYEQYF.

The chain employs TRBV20-1 and TRBJ2-5; absent DNA, TCRdb's TRBD2 call cannot be checked. Germline V gives CDR1 DFQATT, CDR2 SNEGSKA (reference sequence). The CDR3 runs to 16 residues. The CDR3 is CSARTPGTSGVETQYF.

This chain joins TRBV30 and TRBJ2-1; TCRdb reports TRBD2, a call that lacks DNA to check it against. The germline V gene has CDR1 GTSNPN and CDR2 SVGIG (reference sequence). The CDR3 consists of 16 residues. CDR3 sequence: CAWSGTGTSGYNEQFF.

CDR3 residues: CASRQGAYEQYF. The chain couples TRBV6-2 or TRBV6-3 to TRBJ2-7; the D gene TCRdb calls, TRBD1, cannot be checked with no DNA. The CDR3 length is 12 residues. Germline loops: CDR1 MNHEY, CDR2 SVGEGT.

The chain joins TRBV15 to TRBJ1-4. The CDR3 is 12 residues long. CDR1 is LNHNV and CDR2 is YYDKDF in the germline V gene (reference sequence). The CDR3 sequence is CATSRDREKLFF.

This chain joins TRBV7-9 and TRBJ2-2. Germline values: CDR1 SEHNR, CDR2 FQNEAQ (reference sequence). The CDR3 sequence is 14 residues long. CDR3 sequence: CASSLAGSTGELFF.

This rearrangement joins TRBV12-3 or TRBV12-4 to TRBJ1-2; TCRdb proposes TRBD1, but this gene call is untestable without DNA. The CDR3 extends over 14 amino acids. CDR3 in amino acids: CASSNTGETYGYTF.

This sequence joins TRBV4-2 and TRBJ1-5; no DNA is available, so the TRBD1 call from TCRdb remains unchecked. The CDR3 consists of 15 residues. Germline CDR1 and CDR2: LGHNA and YNFKEQ. CDR3 sequence reads: CASSQVYAGTQPQHF.